These 27 T cell receptor beta chains originate from one sample sequenced in a study of T cells in Graves' hyperthyroidism and ophthalmopathy. Researchers amplified the TCR beta CDR3 regions from RNA transcripts. The primer set for the first-round RT-PCR of the TCR CDR3 was HTBI. TCRdb used MiXCR to reprocess the multiplex PCR reads, holding one entry per CDR3 protein. Among under 250,000 distinct CDR3 sequences listed, roughly 17% were seen once. Sequenced input: blood. These receptors all stem from a man in his fifties with Graves' hyperthyroidism.

This clonotype has only a few counts. J is TRBJ2-7 and V is TRBV6-1, with 12 bases lining up with TRBD2. The CDR3 has 15 amino acids. V lost 6 bases, J lost 0 bases, and 3 bases stayed unmatched. Germline V gene data show CDR1 as MNHNS and CDR2 as SASEGT. The chain's CDR3 is CASSRTSGASYEQYF. DNA for the CDR3: TGTGCCAGCAGCCGGACTAGCGGGGCCTCCTACGAGCAGTACTTC.

This clonotype was detected many times. This CDR3 is CASNGGVQETQYF. The CDR3 DNA follows: TGTGCCAGCAATGGCGGGGTACAAGAGACCCAGTACTTC. The V and J genes are TRBV2 and TRBJ2-5, with D possibly matching TRBD2 (6 bases). This CDR3 spans 13 amino acids. V lost 7 bases and J 2 bases, leaving 11 bases between the germline ends. Germline-derived CDR1 and CDR2 are SNHLY and FYNNEI.

This clonotype occurred many times. This chain joins TRBV3-1 and TRBJ2-3; D gene ambiguous. The V gene's germline CDR1 is LGHDT and CDR2 YNNKEL (reference sequence). With 2 bases removed from V and 5 bases from J, the gap between germline ends came to 5 bases. This CDR3 comprises 12 residues. The CDR3 bases are TGTGCCAGCAGCCAATCGGTAGATACGCAGTATTTT. Encoded protein: CASSQSVDTQYF.

This clonotype was counted only a few times. The chain has TRBV2 and TRBJ2-7; D not resolved. Germline values: CDR1 SNHLY, CDR2 FYNNEI. The length of the CDR3 is 13 residues. Trimming removed 2 bases at V and 3 bases at J, with 8 bases between. Here the CDR3 reads CASSERQIYEQYF. The DNA of the CDR3 is TGTGCCAGCAGTGAACGGCAGATCTACGAGCAGTACTTC.

This clonotype appeared a few times. This sequence joins TRBV7-6 and TRBJ2-7; possible D gene TRBD1, 6 bases. Trimming left V 5 bases short and J 2 bases short, with 19 bases between. The CDR3 totals 16 residues. The germline V gene has CDR1 SGHVS and CDR2 FNYEAQ. The chain's CDR3 is CASSPYPSGQAYEQYF. In DNA form, the CDR3 reads TGTGCCAGCAGCCCATACCCCTCGGGACAAGCCTACGAGCAGTACTTC.

This clonotype was detected many times. CDR3 DNA sequence: TGTGCCAGCGCACCACGGACAACTCGTCAGCCCCAGCATTTT. It translates to CASAPRTTRQPQHF. This sequence joins TRBV7-8 and TRBJ1-5; a possible D gene is TRBD1 (5 bases). The CDR3 is 14 amino acids. With 8 bases removed from V and 6 bases from J, the gap between germline ends came to 17 bases. Germline V CDR1 and CDR2: SGHVS, FQNEAQ. Full variable domain (rest looked up from reference TRBV7-8 and TRBJ1-5): GAGVSQSPRYKVAKRGQDVALRCDPISGHVSLFWYQQALGQGPEFLTYFQNEAQLDKSGLPSDRFFAERPEGSVSTLKIQRTQQEDSAVYLCASAPRTTRQPQHFGDGTRLSIL.

This clonotype was observed at least ten times. The chain has TRBV11-2 and TRBJ2-1, with TRBD2 matching 7 bases. Looked up from germline, CDR1 is SGHAT and CDR2 is FQNNGV. The CDR3 is made up of 16 amino acids. Trimming took 5 bases from V and 3 from J; bases not matched to a gene: 10. Here the CDR3 DNA reads TGTGCCAGCAGCCCCCGGCTAGCGGACTTCTACAATGAGCAGTTCTTC. Protein: CASSPRLADFYNEQFF.

The chain has TRBV10-3 and TRBJ2-5; the match to TRBD1 covers 9 bases. CDR1 and CDR2 from the germline V gene are ENHRY and SYGVKD. Germline trimming cut 6 bases from V and 0 bases from J; bases unmatched to any gene: 5. The CDR3 spans 15 residues. The CDR3 loop is CAIRATGGDQETQYF. The DNA of the CDR3 is TGTGCCATCAGGGCGACAGGGGGGGACCAAGAGACCCAGTACTTC.

This clonotype was found a few times. V usage is TRBV6-1 and J usage is TRBJ1-2; the match to TRBD1 covers 8 bases. This CDR3 spans 15 amino acids. CDR1 and CDR2 (germline): MNHNS, SASEGT. The V gene end was trimmed by 5 bases and the J gene end by 6 bases; junction bases not matched to a gene: 11. CDR3 sequence reads: CASSPSRGRPDGYTF. CDR3 nucleotide sequence: TGTGCCAGCAGTCCATCCAGGGGGCGCCCGGATGGCTACACCTTC.

This clonotype has ten or more counts. The gene calls are TRBV29-1 and TRBJ2-7, with D maybe TRBD2 (6 bases). V was clipped by 1 base and J by 3 bases, with 13 bases between them. The CDR3 totals 14 residues. From germline, CDR1 is SQVTM and CDR2 ANQGSEA. In DNA form, the CDR3 reads TGCAGCGTTGAAGTGGACGGGAGCGGCTACGAGCAGTACTTC. As protein: CSVEVDGSGYEQYF.

This clonotype was observed many times. The chain links TRBV11-3 to TRBJ1-2; D is possibly TRBD1 (5 bases). V lost 1 base, J lost 7 bases, and 7 bases lay in between. This CDR3 spans 12 amino acids. In germline, CDR1 is SGHNT, CDR2 YENEEA. CDR3 region: CASSLGDVGYTF. The CDR3 region has the DNA TGTGCCAGCAGCTTAGGGGACGTTGGCTACACCTTC. The full variable domain, its missing parts supplied by reference TRBV11-3 and TRBJ1-2, is EAGVVQSPRYKIIEKKQPVAFWCNPISGHNTLYWYLQNLGQGPELLIRYENEEAVDDSQLPKDRFSAERLKGVDSTLKIQPAELGDSAVYLCASSLGDVGYTFGSGTRLTVV.

The genes are TRBV6-1 and TRBJ1-5; D unresolved. Between the trimmed V and J ends, which lost 4 bases and 5 bases, there was a span of 6 bases. The CDR3 has 12 amino acids. Germline assignment: CDR1 MNHNS and CDR2 SASEGT. This chain's CDR3 is CASSGSDQPQHF. CDR3 DNA sequence: TGTGCCAGCAGTGGGTCGGATCAGCCCCAGCATTTT.

CDR3 sequence reads: CASSLGLDYEQYF. The CDR3 DNA is TGTGCCAGCAGCTTAGGGTTGGACTACGAGCAGTACTTC. This chain connects TRBV11-1 to TRBJ2-7; D not resolved. Per germline, CDR1 SGHAT and CDR2 FQDESV (reference sequence). CDR3 size: 13 residues. Trimming stripped 1 base from V and 3 bases from J, with 7 bases between.

For this clonotype: This may be a read error, as it is one base from a much larger clone. It is likely a read error, because the conserved phenylalanine at the end of the CDR3 is missing. The chain uses TRBV18 and TRBJ2-4; D gene unclear. V gave up 4 bases and J gave up 1 base, with 11 bases separating them. The CDR3 length is 15 residues. CDR1 is KGHSH and CDR2 is LQKENI in the germline V gene. The CDR3 nucleotides read TGTGCCAGCTCACTAGAAAGTGTGGCCAAAAACATTCAGTACTCC. This gives the protein CASSLESVAKNIQYS.

A few counts support this clonotype. The gene calls are TRBV29-1 and TRBJ2-7; no definite D call. CDR1 SQVTM and CDR2 ANQGSEA come from the germline V gene. V dropped 4 bases and J dropped 8 bases, with 12 bases sitting between them. The CDR3 runs to 11 residues. CDR3 sequence: CSVATSFKQYF. The CDR3 DNA is TGCAGCGTTGCTACTTCTTTCAAGCAGTACTTC.

This clonotype appeared many times. The chain couples TRBV20-1 to TRBJ2-3; TRBD2 agrees at 8 bases. Germline V CDR1 and CDR2: DFQATT, SNEGSKA (reference sequence). The CDR3 contains 16 residues. After removal of 5 bases from V and 7 bases from J, the junction contained 17 bases not matched to a gene. The CDR3 DNA follows: TGCAGTGCTCACGCTCGTGGAGCGGGAGTCGCGAATACGCAGTATTTT. Encoded protein: CSAHARGAGVANTQYF.

Only a few counts were recorded for this clonotype. The chain carries TRBV5-1 and TRBJ2-7; the match to TRBD1 covers 10 bases. The CDR3 extends over 15 amino acids. Germline CDR1 and CDR2: SGHRS and YFSETQ. J lost 2 bases, V lost 0 bases, and 2 bases had no gene match. CDR3 region: CASSLAGTGAYEQYF. CDR3 nucleotides: TGCGCCAGCAGCTTGGCCGGGACAGGGGCCTACGAGCAGTACTTC. Supplemented by reference TRBV5-1 and TRBJ2-7, the full variable domain reads KAGVTQTPRYLIKTRGQQVTLSCSPISGHRSVSWYQQTPGQGLQFLFEYFSETQRNKGNFPGRFSGRQFSNSRSEMNVSTLELGDSALYLCASSLAGTGAYEQYFGPGTRLTVT.

This sequence joins TRBV7-9 and TRBJ1-2; D is unclear. Per the germline V gene, CDR1 is SEHNR and CDR2 is FQNEAQ (reference sequence). The CDR3 is 14 residues long. V was cut by 5 bases and J by 2 bases, with 12 bases left in between. CDR3 nucleotide sequence: TGTGCCAGCAGCGCCAGGAGGGTAAACTATGGCTACACCTTC. Protein sequence: CASSARRVNYGYTF.

This clonotype is a singleton in its sample. This chain connects TRBV10-2 to TRBJ2-3, with D perhaps matching TRBD1 (5 bases). CDR1 WSHSY and CDR2 SAAADI come from the germline V gene. V lost 7 bases to trimming and J lost 0 bases, with 14 bases between them. The CDR3 covers 15 residues. The CDR3, as DNA: TGCGCCAGCAAAACGGACACGTCTAGCACAGATACGCAGTATTTT. It is translated as CASKTDTSSTDTQYF.

This clonotype appeared many times. The chain recombines TRBV18 with TRBJ2-1; D possibly corresponds to TRBD1 (6 bases). CDR3 length equals 15 residues. The germline V gene encodes CDR1 KGHSH and CDR2 LQKENI. V lost 3 bases to trimming and J lost 4 bases, with 13 bases between them. CDR3 in amino acids: CASSPRGQQYNEQFF. As DNA, the CDR3 is TGTGCCAGCTCACCGCGAGGACAGCAATACAATGAGCAGTTCTTC.

Concerning this clonotype itself: A read error may be the cause here, since a much bigger clone is one base away. This chain uses TRBV10-3 with TRBJ2-7; D is ambiguous. This CDR3 contains 14 residues. The V end was cut by 4 bases, the J end by 0 bases, with 10 bases between. Germline V lookup: CDR1 ENHRY, CDR2 SYGVKD. DNA of the CDR3: TGTGCCATCAGTGGGGCAGGTTTCTCCTACGAGCAGTACTTC. Translated: CAISGAGFSYEQYF.

Remarks on this clonotype: A much larger clone lies one base from this, so it may be a read error. The chain uses TRBV6-1 and TRBJ2-7; 8 bases are a match to TRBD2. The CDR3 runs 13 residues. Germline V gives CDR1 MNHNS, CDR2 SASEGT. The CDR3 DNA is TGTGCCACCCAACTAGCGGCCACCTACAAGCAGTACTTC. Translating gives CATQLAATYKQYF.

The V and J genes are TRBV5-5 and TRBJ2-7; D assignment may be TRBD1 or TRBD2 (5 bases each). The CDR3 sequence is 14 residues long. The germline CDR1 and CDR2 sequences are SGHKS and YYEKEE (reference sequence). V lost 6 bases, J lost 4 bases, and 17 bases lay in between. As DNA, the CDR3 is TGTGCCAGCAACCTTTTCTTCGAGGGGTACGAGCAGTACTTC. Its protein is CASNLFFEGYEQYF.

This clonotype was observed many times. The chain couples TRBV7-3 to TRBJ2-1; 8 nucleotides match TRBD2. Trimming took 4 bases from V and 9 from J; bases not matched to a gene: 5. The CDR3 totals 13 residues. CDR1 and CDR2 (germline): SGHTA, FQGTGA. The CDR3 is CASSSSGGGEQFF. The CDR3 coding sequence is TGTGCCAGCAGCTCTTCCGGGGGGGGTGAGCAGTTCTTC.

This clonotype came up many times. The rearrangement uses TRBV12-3 or TRBV12-4 and TRBJ2-5; 13 bases fit TRBD2. With 6 bases clipped from V and 5 bases from J, the junction kept 18 bases outside the gene matches. CDR3 length: 19 residues. This CDR3 reads CASSPPTGLAGEVGETQYF. Written as DNA, the CDR3 is TGTGCCAGCAGCCCTCCTACAGGACTAGCGGGAGAGGTCGGGGAGACCCAGTACTTC.

There are many counts of this clonotype. The V gene is TRBV5-1, the J gene TRBJ2-7; 8 positions agree with TRBD2. This CDR3 spans 16 amino acids. Unmatched junction bases numbered 12, after V lost 4 bases and J lost 3 bases. Germline V lookup: CDR1 SGHRS, CDR2 YFSETQ. The CDR3 region is CASSPPPGTSFYEQYF. The CDR3, as DNA: TGCGCCAGCAGCCCCCCACCCGGGACTAGTTTCTACGAGCAGTACTTC.

This clonotype was seen at least ten times. The chain employs TRBV28 and TRBJ2-3; TRBD1 aligns across 10 bases. CDR1 MDHEN and CDR2 SYDVKM come from the germline V gene. Trimming at V came to 6 bases and at J to 3 bases, leaving 9 bases not matched to a gene. The CDR3 runs to 16 residues. The CDR3 loop reads CASSLTGGAGTDTQYF. The CDR3 DNA is TGTGCCAGCAGCCTGACAGGGGGCGCAGGAACAGATACGCAGTATTTT.